This T cell receptor (beta chain) stems from a study of blood T cell repertoires in COVID-19. Study in general: T cells, B-cell-depleted T cells, or PBMCs provided the cDNA or gDNA that served as material.

Data came from immunoSEQ multiplex PCR; TCRdb stores just in-frame clones and leaves some out. The sample records roughly 250,000 clones, around 90% being singletons. The CDR3 contains 15 residues. The V segment lost 3 bases and the J segment 4 bases; nucleotides outside the gene matches: 3. Germline CDR1 is ENHRY and CDR2 is SYGVKD. The chain combines TRBV10-3 with TRBJ2-7, with 13 bases aligning to TRBD2. Material for sequencing was peripheral blood. The origin of this receptor is a woman between 25 and 40 years old with acute or convalescent COVID-19. DNA of the CDR3: TGTGCCATCAGTGACGAACTAGCGGGAGGGTACGAGCAGTACTTC. Translation: CAISDELAGGYEQYF.